This T cell receptor (beta chain) was sequenced in a study of shared clonotypes between healthy human individuals. Naive CD8 cells comprised CD45RO-negative, CCR7-positively selected cells, excluding terminally differentiated effector memory CD45RA+ cells. The assay was immunoSEQ multiplex PCR, and TCRdb's table has in-frame clones only and misses some. The sample yields 550,000 to 650,000 clones, about 95% seen once. With 2 bases clipped from V and 0 bases from J, the junction kept 2 bases outside the gene matches. The CDR3 totals 14 residues. Germline loops: CDR1 SGDLS, CDR2 YYNGEE. To note about this clone: Other DNA sequences within the sample encode an identical CDR3.

The rearrangement joins TRBV9 to TRBJ2-7; 7 positions match TRBD2. This TCR derives from a woman in her 30s in good health. The specimen sequenced was naive CD8+ T cells sorted from blood. CDR3 sequence reads: CASSVSGGSYEQYF. The CDR3 region has the DNA TGTGCCAGCAGCGTGTCGGGAGGCTCCTACGAGCAGTACTTC. The whole variable domain, remainder taken from reference TRBV9 and TRBJ2-7, is DSGVTQTPKHLITATGQRVTLRCSPRSGDLSVYWYQQSLDQGLQFLIQYYNGEERAKGNILERFSAQQFPDLHSELNLSSLELGDSALYFCASSVSGGSYEQYFGPGTRLTVT.